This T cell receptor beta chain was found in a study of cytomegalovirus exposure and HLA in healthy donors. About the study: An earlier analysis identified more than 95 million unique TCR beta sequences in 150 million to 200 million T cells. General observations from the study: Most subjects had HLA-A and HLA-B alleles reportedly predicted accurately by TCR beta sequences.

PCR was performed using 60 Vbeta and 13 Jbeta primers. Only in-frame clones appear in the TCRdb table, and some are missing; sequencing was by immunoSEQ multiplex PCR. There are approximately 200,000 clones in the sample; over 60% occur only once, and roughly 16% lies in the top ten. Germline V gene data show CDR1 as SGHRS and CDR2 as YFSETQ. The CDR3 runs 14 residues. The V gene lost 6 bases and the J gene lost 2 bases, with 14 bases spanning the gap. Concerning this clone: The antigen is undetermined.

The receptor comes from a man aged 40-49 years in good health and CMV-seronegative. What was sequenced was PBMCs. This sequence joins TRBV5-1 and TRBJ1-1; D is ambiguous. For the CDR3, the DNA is TGCGCCAGCAACGACCGGGGTGGCAACACTGAAGCTTTCTTT. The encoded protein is CASNDRGGNTEAFF.